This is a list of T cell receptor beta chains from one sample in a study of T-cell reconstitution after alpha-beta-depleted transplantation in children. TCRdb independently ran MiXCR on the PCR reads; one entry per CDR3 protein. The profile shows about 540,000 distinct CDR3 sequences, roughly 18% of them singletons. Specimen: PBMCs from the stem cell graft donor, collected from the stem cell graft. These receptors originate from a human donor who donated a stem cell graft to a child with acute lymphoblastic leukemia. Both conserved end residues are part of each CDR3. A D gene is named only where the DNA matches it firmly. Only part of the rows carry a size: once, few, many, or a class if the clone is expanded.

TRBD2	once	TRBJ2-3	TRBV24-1	TGTGCCACCCGCGGACTAGCGGGCACAGATACGCAGTATTTT	CATRGLAGTDTQYF
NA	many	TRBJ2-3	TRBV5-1	TGCGCCAGCAGCTTGCGGGTGGAGAATACGCAGTATTTT	CASSLRVENTQYF
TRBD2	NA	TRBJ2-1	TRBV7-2	TGTGCCATTCTTCGTGGGGACTACACCTACAATGAGCAGTTCTTC	CAILRGDYTYNEQFF
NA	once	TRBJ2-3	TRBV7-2	TGTGCCAGCAGCCATAGGTGGGGCGGAACAGATACGCAGTATTTT	CASSHRWGGTDTQYF
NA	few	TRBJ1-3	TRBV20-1	TGCAGTGCCAGGACATTCCCCTTCTCTGGAAACACCATATATTTT	CSARTFPFSGNTIYF
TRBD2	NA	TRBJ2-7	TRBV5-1	TGCGCCAGCAGCTTTACTAGCGGGGGGACCTACGAGCAGTACTTC	CASSFTSGGTYEQYF
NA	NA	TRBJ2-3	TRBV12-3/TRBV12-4	TGTGCCAGCAGGCCTTCGACGGGGACGCAGTATTTT	CASRPSTGTQYF
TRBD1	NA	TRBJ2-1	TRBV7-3	TGTGCCAGCAGCTTAGACCAGGGGGCCGGAAATGAGCAGTTCTTC	CASSLDQGAGNEQFF
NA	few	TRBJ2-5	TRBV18	TGTGCCAGCTCACCACGGGGAACAAACCAAGAGACCCAGTACTTC	CASSPRGTNQETQYF
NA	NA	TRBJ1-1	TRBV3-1	TGTGCCAGCAGCCCTTATGAGGTGGGGCTGAACACTGAAGCTTTCTTT	CASSPYEVGLNTEAFF
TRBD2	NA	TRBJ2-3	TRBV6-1	TGTGCCAGCAGTGATTTAGCGGGAGGAGGGTCAGATACGCAGTATTTT	CASSDLAGGGSDTQYF
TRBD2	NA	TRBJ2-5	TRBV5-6	TGTGCCAGCAGCTTGCGGACTAGCGGGAGTCGCGAGACCCAGTACTTC	CASSLRTSGSRETQYF
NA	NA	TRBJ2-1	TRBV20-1	TGCAAAATTGACTCGTCGTTCAATGAGCAGTTCTTC	CKIDSSFNEQFF
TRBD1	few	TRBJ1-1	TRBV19	TGTGCCAGTAGTACTCTTTCCGGACAGGGTTTCGAAGCTTTCTTT	CASSTLSGQGFEAFF
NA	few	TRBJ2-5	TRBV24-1	TGTGCCACCAGTGATGATAGGGAAGCGAGAGAGACCCAGTACTTC	CATSDDREARETQYF
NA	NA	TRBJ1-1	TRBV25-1	TGTGCCAGCAAGGGGTCCGCTGTCCCTGAAGCTTTCTTT	CASKGSAVPEAFF
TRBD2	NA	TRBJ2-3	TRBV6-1	TGTGCCAGCAACCCGTCGATCGGAGCGGGAGGTACAGATACGCAGTATTTT	CASNPSIGAGGTDTQYF